This T cell receptor beta chain comes out of a study of early T cells in non-severe SARS-CoV-2 infection. The CDR3 is made up of 14 amino acids. The ends were cut back, 0 bases at V and 5 bases at J, with 11 bases in the middle. Germline V gene data show CDR1 as SGDLS and CDR2 as YYNGEE. TCRdb re-called the 5' RACE reads with MiXCR, one entry per CDR3 protein. The sample records tens of thousands of distinct CDR3 sequences, 6.2% being singletons. This TCR came from an adult who was a healthcare worker with PCR-confirmed SARS-CoV-2 infection or an uninfected control (not recorded which). Sequenced input: whole blood. This rearrangement joins TRBV9 to TRBJ2-5; D gene uncertain. CDR3 nucleotide sequence: TGTGCCAGCAGCGTAGGCTGGATGCTTGAGACCCAGTACTTC. Its protein is CASSVGWMLETQYF.